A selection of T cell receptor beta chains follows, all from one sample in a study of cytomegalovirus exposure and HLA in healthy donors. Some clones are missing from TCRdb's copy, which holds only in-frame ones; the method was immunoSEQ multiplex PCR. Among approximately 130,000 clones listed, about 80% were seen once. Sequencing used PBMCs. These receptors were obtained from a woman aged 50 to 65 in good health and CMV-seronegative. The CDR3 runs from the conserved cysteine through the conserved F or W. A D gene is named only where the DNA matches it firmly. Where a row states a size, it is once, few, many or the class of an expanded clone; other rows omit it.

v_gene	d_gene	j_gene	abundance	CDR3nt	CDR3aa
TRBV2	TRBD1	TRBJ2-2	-	TGTGCCAGCGACCGGGACAGGGTATATCCCGGGGAGCTGTTTTTT	CASDRDRVYPGELFF
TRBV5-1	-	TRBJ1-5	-	TGCGCCAGCAGCCTCGATGGAGGGAGCAATCAGCCCCAGCATTTT	CASSLDGGSNQPQHF
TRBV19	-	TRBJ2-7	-	TGTGCCAGTACTCCCTCGACAGACCTCTACGAGCAGTACTTC	CASTPSTDLYEQYF
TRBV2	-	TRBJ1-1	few	TGTGCCAGCAGTACCCACAGGGCCATGAACACTGAAGCTTTCTTT	CASSTHRAMNTEAFF
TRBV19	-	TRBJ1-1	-	TGTGCCAGTAGTATAGCCCCCCCCATGAACACTGAAGCTTTCTTT	CASSIAPPMNTEAFF
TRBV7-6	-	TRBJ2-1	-	TGTGCCAGCAGCCTACGAGGAGCCAATGAGCAGTTCTTC	CASSLRGANEQFF
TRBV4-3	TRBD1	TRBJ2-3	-	TGCGCCAGCAGCCCAGGGGGCGTTGACACAGATACGCAGTATTTT	CASSPGGVDTDTQYF
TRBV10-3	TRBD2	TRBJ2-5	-	TGTGCCACAACCCCGAGACTAGCGGGTCACCAAGAGACCCAGTACTTC	CATTPRLAGHQETQYF
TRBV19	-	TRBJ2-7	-	TGTGCCAGTAGTGTCATCCTGGAGTACGAGCAGTACTTC	CASSVILEYEQYF
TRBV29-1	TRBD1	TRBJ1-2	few	TGCAGCGGAGGGACCAGGGGGAATCTCTATGGCTACACCTTC	CSGGTRGNLYGYTF
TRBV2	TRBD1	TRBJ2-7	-	TGTGCCAGCCAAACAGGGGCCTACGAGCAGTACTTC	CASQTGAYEQYF
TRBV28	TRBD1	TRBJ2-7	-	TGTGCCAGCAGTCTACACGGGACAGGGGGCTACGAGCAGTACTTC	CASSLHGTGGYEQYF
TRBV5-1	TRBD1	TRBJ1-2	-	TGCGCCAGCAGCTTGGAGGGACAGGGCTCGGGGGGCTACCCCTTC	CASSLEGQGSGGYPF
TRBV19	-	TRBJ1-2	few	TGTGCCAGTATACAGGGAGGGAACTATGGCTACACCTTC	CASIQGGNYGYTF
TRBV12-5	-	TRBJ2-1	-	TGTGCTAGTGGTTTGATCCTTGGAGGCGGGGCATCCTACAATGAGCAGTTCTTC	CASGLILGGGASYNEQFF
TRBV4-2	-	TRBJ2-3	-	TGTGCCGGCAGCCAAGGGGAGGGGGGCACAGATACGCAGTATTTT	CAGSQGEGGTDTQYF
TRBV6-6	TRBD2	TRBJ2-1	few	TGTGCCAGCAGCTTCGGGACTAGCGAGCCAGAGCAGTTCTTC	CASSFGTSEPEQFF
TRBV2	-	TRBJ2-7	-	TGTGCCACTGTGGAGGACCCAGGCTCCTACGAGCAGTACTTC	CATVEDPGSYEQYF
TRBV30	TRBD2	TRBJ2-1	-	TGTGCCTGGAGACCCGGGACTACGCCCTTGGATGAGCAGTTCTTC	CAWRPGTTPLDEQFF
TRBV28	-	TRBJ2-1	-	TGTGCCAGCAGTCCCCCGGTCTCCCCCCAGTTCTTC	CASSPPVSPQFF
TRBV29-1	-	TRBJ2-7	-	TGCAGCGTTGTTCGCGGCTACGAGCAGTACTTC	CSVVRGYEQYF
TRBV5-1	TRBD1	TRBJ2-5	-	TGCGCCAGCAGCTGGCAGACAGGGGGCGAAGAGACCCAGTACTTC	CASSWQTGGEETQYF
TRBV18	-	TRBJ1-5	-	TGTGCCAGCTCACCACCCCAGGGTCTGGGTCAGCCCCAGCATTTT	CASSPPQGLGQPQHF
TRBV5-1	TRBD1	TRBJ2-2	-	TGCGCCAGCGGACGGACGGGACAGCTCACCGGGGAGCTGTTTTTT	CASGRTGQLTGELFF
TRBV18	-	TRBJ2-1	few	TGTGCCAGCTCACCACGGCTAGACAATGAGCAGTTCTTC	CASSPRLDNEQFF
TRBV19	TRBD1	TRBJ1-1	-	TGTGCCAGTAGTATAAAGGGGGCGGCCGGGAAGGCTTTCTTT	CASSIKGAAGKAFF
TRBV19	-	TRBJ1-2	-	TGTGCCAGTAGTGAGGGTAACTATGGCTACACCTTC	CASSEGNYGYTF
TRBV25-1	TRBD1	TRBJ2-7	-	TGTGCCAGCGGTAGACAGGGGGCGGGCTACGAGCAGTACTTC	CASGRQGAGYEQYF
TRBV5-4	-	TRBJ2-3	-	TGTGCCAGCAGGGGAGGGGGGACACAGCTCCGAACAGATACGCAGTATTTT	CASRGGGTQLRTDTQYF